These T cell receptor beta chains were read from a single sample in a study of PD-L1 blockade in urothelial cancer. Measured with immunoSEQ multiplex PCR; TCRdb has only the in-frame clones, and not every one. The table has 20,000 to 25,000 clones, around 91% seen once; the top ten hold around 11%. This material consisted of PBMCs, taken around atezolizumab (anti-PD-L1) treatment. The receptors were gathered from a woman aged 60-75 years with urothelial cancer. The CDR3 runs from the conserved cysteine through the conserved F or W. The D gene is left open where the match is weak. Expanded clones get a size class; other rows say once, few or many, or leave the size out.

size: -; D: -; J: TRBJ2-2; V: TRBV19; DNA: TGTGCCAGTAGTATAGATAGGGGTAACACCGGGGAGCTGTTTTTT; CDR3: CASSIDRGNTGELFF
size: -; D: -; J: TRBJ2-3; V: TRBV7-8; DNA: TGTGCCAGCAGCACCGGAGGGCATGGGGCGACAGATACGCAGTATTTT; CDR3: CASSTGGHGATDTQYF
size: -; D: TRBD1; J: TRBJ1-1; V: TRBV5-1; DNA: TGCGCCAGCAGCTTACAGACAGGGGGCACTGAAGCTTTCTTT; CDR3: CASSLQTGGTEAFF
size: -; D: -; J: TRBJ1-3; V: TRBV7-2; DNA: TGTGCCAGCAGCCCCCAACTGGTAGCTGGAAACACCATATATTTT; CDR3: CASSPQLVAGNTIYF
size: -; D: TRBD1; J: TRBJ2-1; V: TRBV5-8; DNA: TGTGCCAGCAGCTTCTCGGGACAGGGTTTCTACAATGAGCAGTTCTTC; CDR3: CASSFSGQGFYNEQFF
size: -; D: TRBD2; J: TRBJ2-1; V: TRBV19; DNA: TGTGCCAGTAGTATGTTCGGCGGGGGATACGTTGAGCAGTTCTTC; CDR3: CASSMFGGGYVEQFF
size: -; D: -; J: TRBJ1-2; V: TRBV19; DNA: TGTGCCAGTAGTATACCAGGGGCTAACTATGGCTACACCTTC; CDR3: CASSIPGANYGYTF
size: -; D: -; J: TRBJ1-3; V: TRBV7-2; DNA: TGTGCCAGCAGTCGAGAAGGAAACACCATATATTTT; CDR3: CASSREGNTIYF
size: -; D: -; J: TRBJ2-7; V: TRBV6-5; DNA: TGTGCCAGCAGTCGCCGGGTCTCCTACGAGCAGTACTTC; CDR3: CASSRRVSYEQYF
size: -; D: TRBD2; J: TRBJ2-1; V: TRBV5-1; DNA: TGCGCCAGCAGCTTGGTGGCCGGGGGGTCGAGCTCCTACAATGAGCAGTTCTTC; CDR3: CASSLVAGGSSSYNEQFF
size: -; D: TRBD1; J: TRBJ2-7; V: TRBV5-1; DNA: TGCGCCAGCAGCTTTGCCGACAGGGCCTACGAGCAGTACTTC; CDR3: CASSFADRAYEQYF
size: -; D: TRBD1; J: TRBJ1-2; V: TRBV4-2; DNA: TGTGCCAGCAGCCAAGTTTCCCAGGGGGATATCGATGGCTACACCTTC; CDR3: CASSQVSQGDIDGYTF
size: -; D: -; J: TRBJ1-5; V: TRBV14; DNA: TGTGCCAGCAGCCAAGTAAATCAGCCCCAGCATTTT; CDR3: CASSQVNQPQHF
size: -; D: -; J: TRBJ2-5; V: TRBV5-4; DNA: TGTGCCAGCAGCCCCTTGGAGAAAGAGACCCAGTACTTC; CDR3: CASSPLEKETQYF
size: -; D: TRBD2; J: TRBJ2-1; V: TRBV7-8; DNA: TGTGCCAGCAGCTTATGGGGGGGTGATGATGAGCAGTTCTTC; CDR3: CASSLWGGDDEQFF
size: -; D: -; J: TRBJ1-1; V: TRBV28; DNA: TGTGCCAGTTCGCTTGAGGGGGACACTGAAGCTTTCTTT; CDR3: CASSLEGDTEAFF
size: -; D: -; J: TRBJ2-3; V: TRBV29-1; DNA: TGCAGCGTGGGGTCGGGAAGTTTCACAGATACGCAGTATTTT; CDR3: CSVGSGSFTDTQYF
size: -; D: -; J: TRBJ2-3; V: TRBV15; DNA: TGTGCCACCAGCCATAGGGGCAGGGACACAGATACGCAGTATTTT; CDR3: CATSHRGRDTDTQYF
size: -; D: -; J: TRBJ2-1; V: TRBV6-5; DNA: TGTGCCAGCAGCCGGGGACAACCCTACAATGAGCAGTTCTTC; CDR3: CASSRGQPYNEQFF
size: -; D: -; J: TRBJ2-7; V: TRBV19; DNA: TGTGCCAGTAGTCCACCGGGACTGAGCCTCTGGGAGCAGTACTTC; CDR3: CASSPPGLSLWEQYF
size: -; D: -; J: TRBJ2-1; V: TRBV5-1; DNA: TGCGCCAGCAGCCACAAGAAACACAAAAACAGGTACAATGAGCAGTTCTTC; CDR3: CASSHKKHKNRYNEQFF
size: -; D: TRBD1; J: TRBJ2-7; V: TRBV5-4; DNA: TGTGCCAGCAGCTTTGACAGGGTAAAGGAGCAGTACTTC; CDR3: CASSFDRVKEQYF
size: -; D: -; J: TRBJ2-7; V: TRBV27; DNA: TGTGCCAGCCGACGGGACTTCACCTACGAGCAGTACTTC; CDR3: CASRRDFTYEQYF
size: -; D: -; J: TRBJ1-5; V: TRBV29-1; DNA: TGCAGCGCCGGACAGCAGAATCAGCCCCAGCATTTT; CDR3: CSAGQQNQPQHF
size: -; D: TRBD1; J: TRBJ1-1; V: TRBV18; DNA: TGTGCCAGCTCACCCGGGACAGGGGATTTAGCTTTCTTT; CDR3: CASSPGTGDLAFF
size: -; D: -; J: TRBJ2-7; V: TRBV27; DNA: TGTGCCAGCAGTCCTACCCCCCGAGGTGAGCAGTACTTC; CDR3: CASSPTPRGEQYF
size: once; D: TRBD1; J: TRBJ2-1; V: TRBV5-5; DNA: TGTGCCAGCAGCTCCGGGACAGTCTACAATGAGCAGTTCTTC; CDR3: CASSSGTVYNEQFF
size: -; D: -; J: TRBJ2-1; V: TRBV5-1; DNA: TGCGCCAGCAGCCTAGGGGGCAATGAGCAGTTCTTC; CDR3: CASSLGGNEQFF
size: once; D: -; J: TRBJ1-5; V: TRBV10-3; DNA: TGTGCCATCAGTGATTCAGGGAAAGGTGGTCAGCCCCAGCATTTT; CDR3: CAISDSGKGGQPQHF
size: -; D: -; J: TRBJ1-1; V: TRBV15; DNA: TGTGCCACCAGCCACCGACAGTTCCAGTCCGGATTGTCTTTCTTT; CDR3: CATSHRQFQSGLSFF
size: once; D: -; J: TRBJ2-3; V: TRBV2; DNA: TGTGCCAGCACCCAGCCCGGGACTCGGTCCCCAGATACGCAGTATTTT; CDR3: CASTQPGTRSPDTQYF
size: -; D: -; J: TRBJ1-3; V: TRBV4-1; DNA: TGCGCCAGCAGCCAAGATCCCGCGACAGCTGGAAACACCATATATTTT; CDR3: CASSQDPATAGNTIYF
size: -; D: TRBD1; J: TRBJ2-7; V: TRBV10-3; DNA: TGTGCCATCAGTGAGTCGCTGGGACAGGGGCGCTCCTACGAGCAGTACTTC; CDR3: CAISESLGQGRSYEQYF
size: -; D: -; J: TRBJ1-1; V: TRBV7-2; DNA: TGTGCCAGCAGCAAACAGGTCCTGCTGAACACTGAAGCTTTCTTT; CDR3: CASSKQVLLNTEAFF
size: few; D: -; J: TRBJ1-1; V: TRBV7-9; DNA: TGTGCCAGCAGCTTAGGGGGGGTGGACACTGAAGCTTTCTTT; CDR3: CASSLGGVDTEAFF
size: -; D: TRBD1; J: TRBJ1-2; V: TRBV6-1; DNA: TGTGCCAGCAGTGAAGCTTGGGGACAGGTATATGGCTACACCTTC; CDR3: CASSEAWGQVYGYTF
size: -; D: -; J: TRBJ2-5; V: TRBV13; DNA: TGTGCCAGCAGCTTAAACCCTATTCAAGAGACCCAGTACTTC; CDR3: CASSLNPIQETQYF
size: -; D: -; J: TRBJ1-3; V: TRBV6-1; DNA: TGTGCCAGCAGTGAGATGCACAGGGCTGGAAACACCATATATTTT; CDR3: CASSEMHRAGNTIYF
size: once; D: -; J: TRBJ1-5; V: TRBV4-3; DNA: TGCGCCAGCAGCCAAGATGCAGGGCATCAGCCCCAGCATTTT; CDR3: CASSQDAGHQPQHF
size: -; D: -; J: TRBJ1-5; V: TRBV28; DNA: TGTGCCAGCACCCCAATTTGGAGGGAGGGCAATCAGCCCCAGCATTTT; CDR3: CASTPIWREGNQPQHF
size: -; D: TRBD2; J: TRBJ2-1; V: TRBV5-1; DNA: TGCGCCAGCAGCTCTCCGGGACTAGCGGGTTTCAGGTCCTACAATGAGCAGTTCTTC; CDR3: CASSSPGLAGFRSYNEQFF
size: -; D: -; J: TRBJ2-1; V: TRBV25-1; DNA: TGTGCCAGCAGTGAGCTGGGGAGCCAGTTCTTC; CDR3: CASSELGSQFF
size: -; D: -; J: TRBJ2-1; V: TRBV27; DNA: TGTGCCAGCAGTTTACGAGCGACCTCTCATAATGAGCAGTTCTTC; CDR3: CASSLRATSHNEQFF
size: -; D: TRBD2; J: TRBJ2-1; V: TRBV9; DNA: TGTGCCAGCAGCGTTCAAAGCGGGAGGGGTGAGCAGTTCTTC; CDR3: CASSVQSGRGEQFF